The 2 T cell receptor beta chains reported below all come from one sample, sequenced in a study of blood T cell repertoires in COVID-19. TCRdb keeps only in-frame clones here, not all; method: immunoSEQ multiplex PCR. The sample carries 200,000 to 300,000 clones, around nine tenths recorded once. Specimen: peripheral blood. The receptors were gathered from a man aged 80 or over with acute or convalescent COVID-19.

In its sample, this clone was seen once. V gene TRBV6-5 combines with J gene TRBJ2-7; TRBD2 agrees at 7 bases. The CDR3 covers 15 residues. Germline V gene lookup returns CDR1 MNHEY and CDR2 SVGAGI. V dropped 7 bases and J dropped 0; count of bases not matched to a gene: 9. CDR3 residues: CASTRVASGSYEQYF. In DNA, the CDR3 is TGTGCCAGCACTAGGGTGGCTAGCGGCTCCTACGAGCAGTACTTC.

V and J are TRBV3-1 (or the pseudogene TRBV3-2) and TRBJ2-2; 11 nucleotides match TRBD2. Germline lookup yields CDR1 LGHDT and CDR2 YNNKEL (reference sequence). The CDR3 loop spans 16 amino acids. The V segment lost 7 bases and the J segment 6 bases; nucleotides outside the gene matches: 10. CDR3 sequence reads: CASNPGVSGGAGELFF. The CDR3 nucleotides are TGTGCCAGCAACCCCGGGGTTAGCGGGGGGGCCGGGGAGCTGTTTTTT.